A single T cell receptor beta chain is shown here with its context. Measured with immunoSEQ multiplex PCR; TCRdb has only the in-frame clones, and not every one. The table records around 220,000 clones, roughly 80% of them present only once. This CDR3 spans 16 amino acids. V lost 5 bases and J lost 6, with 21 bases in between. From germline, CDR1 is MRHNA and CDR2 SNTAGT. The source of the sample is a study of blood T cell repertoires in COVID-19. Sequences were obtained from peripheral blood. This TCR was sampled from an elderly woman with acute or convalescent COVID-19. This chain joins TRBV6-4 and TRBJ2-3; D might be TRBD1 (8 bases). The CDR3 DNA sequence: TGTGCCAGCAGTAATCGGGCACAGGGGGGGACGGATACGCAGTATTTT. Translating gives CASSNRAQGGTDTQYF.